This T cell receptor beta chain was retrieved from a study of T cell repertoires in cytomegalovirus infection. TCRdb passed the reads through MiXCR, listing each CDR3 protein once. The sample has approximately 260,000 distinct CDR3 sequences; over 15% are singletons. The V and J ends lost 4 bases and 3 bases respectively, with 15 bases between them. The germline V gene has CDR1 LGHDT and CDR2 YNNKEL (reference sequence). The CDR3 totals 15 residues. The rearrangement uses TRBV3-1 and TRBJ1-1; D ambiguous. This TCR was sampled from a human donor in good health (CMV status not recorded). Some clones in this sample may be carry-over from other donors' samples. The sequencing sample was made of CD8+ T cells from PBMCs. CDR3 DNA: TGTGCCAGCAGCCCGGTTCCCGGACCTCACACTGAAGCTTTCTTT. Residues: CASSPVPGPHTEAFF. Full variable domain (rest looked up from reference TRBV3-1 and TRBJ1-1): DTAVSQTPKYLVTQMGNDKSIKCEQNLGHDTMYWYKQDSKKFLKIMFSYNNKELIINETVPNRFSPKSPDKAHLNLHINSLELGDSAVYFCASSPVPGPHTEAFFGQGTRLTVV.